Listed below are T cell receptor beta chains from one sample, sequenced in a study of blood T cell repertoires in COVID-19. The repertoire was sequenced with immunoSEQ multiplex PCR; TCRdb's copy has only in-frame clones and lacks some. This sample yields about 160,000 clones, of which over 70% are seen a single time; 9.1% belongs to the top ten. The sequenced sample was peripheral blood. These receptors were taken from a woman older than 75 with active or convalescent COVID-19. CDR3s include the opening cysteine and the closing phenylalanine or tryptophan. The order of the fields is V gene, CDR3 length, D gene, J gene, clone size, CDR3 protein, CDR3 DNA. A D gene is named only where the DNA matches it firmly. Not all rows give a size; the values are once, few, many and, for expanded clones, a class.

V gene: TRBV23-1
CDR3 length: 17
D gene: TRBD2
J gene: TRBJ2-3
clone size: -
CDR3 protein: CASSQRKLAGGTDTQYF
CDR3 DNA: TGCGCCAGCAGTCAAAGAAAACTAGCGGGGGGCACAGATACGCAGTATTTT

V gene: TRBV10-3
CDR3 length: 15
D gene: TRBD1
J gene: TRBJ1-1
clone size: -
CDR3 protein: CAISVDRGLGTEAFF
CDR3 DNA: TGTGCCATCAGTGTCGACAGGGGGCTTGGCACTGAAGCTTTCTTT

V gene: TRBV7-8
CDR3 length: 13
D gene: -
J gene: TRBJ2-7
clone size: -
CDR3 protein: CASSLGRGREQYF
CDR3 DNA: TGTGCCAGCAGCTTAGGGAGGGGTCGGGAGCAGTACTTC

V gene: TRBV10-1
CDR3 length: 17
D gene: TRBD1
J gene: TRBJ2-2
clone size: -
CDR3 protein: CASSPGQGAFYTGELFF
CDR3 DNA: TGCGCCAGCAGTCCGGGACAGGGGGCCTTTTACACCGGGGAGCTGTTTTTT

V gene: TRBV7-9
CDR3 length: 13
D gene: -
J gene: TRBJ1-2
clone size: -
CDR3 protein: CASSPAAGLLYTF
CDR3 DNA: TGTGCCAGCAGCCCCGCGGCAGGGCTACTCTACACCTTC

V gene: TRBV27
CDR3 length: 15
D gene: TRBD1
J gene: TRBJ1-1
clone size: -
CDR3 protein: CASSDRGGTITEAFF
CDR3 DNA: TGTGCCAGCAGTGACAGGGGGGGTACGATCACTGAAGCTTTCTTT

V gene: TRBV18
CDR3 length: 13
D gene: -
J gene: TRBJ1-5
clone size: once
CDR3 protein: CASSTGPGQPQHF
CDR3 DNA: TGTGCCAGCTCAACCGGGCCGGGGCAGCCCCAGCATTTT

V gene: TRBV6-5
CDR3 length: 15
D gene: -
J gene: TRBJ1-3
clone size: -
CDR3 protein: CASRSSGLVGNTIYF
CDR3 DNA: TGTGCCAGCAGGTCCTCAGGGCTGGTTGGAAACACCATATATTTT

V gene: TRBV6-6
CDR3 length: 16
D gene: TRBD2
J gene: TRBJ2-3
clone size: -
CDR3 protein: CASILSSGGAFEGQYF
CDR3 DNA: TGTGCCAGCATATTATCTAGCGGGGGGGCCTTCGAAGGGCAGTATTTT

V gene: TRBV10-3
CDR3 length: 15
D gene: -
J gene: TRBJ1-2
clone size: -
CDR3 protein: CAISEYDGANYGYTF
CDR3 DNA: TGTGCCATCAGTGAGTATGACGGAGCTAACTATGGCTACACCTTC

V gene: TRBV29-1
CDR3 length: 15
D gene: -
J gene: TRBJ2-2
clone size: -
CDR3 protein: CSVEFDGRNTGELFF
CDR3 DNA: TGCAGCGTTGAATTCGACGGGAGAAACACCGGGGAGCTGTTTTTT

V gene: TRBV30
CDR3 length: 11
D gene: TRBD1
J gene: TRBJ1-2
clone size: -
CDR3 protein: CAWSTGAGYTF
CDR3 DNA: TGTGCCTGGTCTACAGGGGCCGGCTACACCTTC

V gene: TRBV27
CDR3 length: 15
D gene: TRBD2
J gene: TRBJ2-1
clone size: -
CDR3 protein: CASRPGTSGYNEQFF
CDR3 DNA: TGTGCCAGCAGGCCCGGGACTAGCGGGTACAATGAGCAGTTCTTC

V gene: TRBV16
CDR3 length: 16
D gene: TRBD1
J gene: TRBJ1-5
clone size: -
CDR3 protein: CASSRYGTTGVQPQHF
CDR3 DNA: TGTGCCAGCAGCCGATATGGAACGACAGGGGTCCAGCCCCAGCATTTT

V gene: TRBV13
CDR3 length: 15
D gene: TRBD1
J gene: TRBJ2-1
clone size: -
CDR3 protein: CASSLGDRGYNEQFF
CDR3 DNA: TGTGCCAGCAGCTTAGGGGACAGGGGTTACAATGAGCAGTTCTTC

V gene: TRBV3-1/TRBV3-2
CDR3 length: 14
D gene: -
J gene: TRBJ1-2
clone size: once
CDR3 protein: CASSQGERYYGYTF
CDR3 DNA: TGTGCCAGCAGCCAAGGAGAGCGTTACTATGGCTACACCTTC

V gene: TRBV30
CDR3 length: 17
D gene: -
J gene: TRBJ2-2
clone size: -
CDR3 protein: CAWSVLGGALNTGELFF
CDR3 DNA: TGTGCCTGGAGTGTACTTGGGGGGGCCCTGAACACCGGGGAGCTGTTTTTT

V gene: TRBV30
CDR3 length: 13
D gene: TRBD1
J gene: TRBJ1-6
clone size: -
CDR3 protein: CAWSPGQGTPLHF
CDR3 DNA: TGTGCCTGGAGCCCGGGACAGGGGACACCCCTCCACTTT

V gene: TRBV19
CDR3 length: 17
D gene: TRBD2
J gene: TRBJ2-6
clone size: -
CDR3 protein: CASSQSGGYSGANVLTF
CDR3 DNA: TGTGCCAGTAGCCAGAGCGGGGGCTACTCTGGGGCCAACGTCCTGACTTTC

V gene: TRBV18
CDR3 length: 11
D gene: -
J gene: TRBJ2-1
clone size: -
CDR3 protein: CASSPQDEQFF
CDR3 DNA: TGTGCCAGCTCACCGCAGGATGAGCAGTTCTTC

V gene: TRBV10-3
CDR3 length: 15
D gene: -
J gene: TRBJ1-5
clone size: once
CDR3 protein: CAISESGRVDQPQHF
CDR3 DNA: TGTGCCATCAGTGAGTCTGGCAGGGTGGACCAGCCCCAGCATTTT

V gene: TRBV7-2
CDR3 length: 13
D gene: -
J gene: TRBJ1-5
clone size: -
CDR3 protein: CASSSQGGQPQHF
CDR3 DNA: TGTGCCAGCAGTTCCCAGGGTGGACAGCCCCAGCATTTT

V gene: TRBV18
CDR3 length: 16
D gene: TRBD1
J gene: TRBJ2-7
clone size: -
CDR3 protein: CASSPPGTGASYEQYF
CDR3 DNA: TGTGCCAGCTCACCACCTGGGACAGGGGCCTCCTACGAGCAGTACTTC

V gene: TRBV19
CDR3 length: 11
D gene: -
J gene: TRBJ2-2
clone size: -
CDR3 protein: CASSKYGELFF
CDR3 DNA: TGTGCCAGTAGTAAATACGGGGAGCTGTTTTTT

V gene: TRBV5-1
CDR3 length: 13
D gene: -
J gene: TRBJ2-5
clone size: -
CDR3 protein: CASSLNGVETQYF
CDR3 DNA: TGCGCCAGCAGCTTGAACGGGGTAGAGACCCAGTACTTC

V gene: TRBV12-3/TRBV12-4
CDR3 length: 12
D gene: -
J gene: TRBJ1-2
clone size: -
CDR3 protein: CASSLEGPGYTF
CDR3 DNA: TGTGCCAGCAGTTTGGAGGGCCCTGGCTACACCTTC

V gene: TRBV9
CDR3 length: 14
D gene: -
J gene: TRBJ2-7
clone size: few
CDR3 protein: CASSVEQSSYEQYF
CDR3 DNA: TGTGCCAGCAGCGTAGAGCAAAGCTCCTACGAGCAGTACTTC

V gene: TRBV7-9
CDR3 length: 15
D gene: -
J gene: TRBJ1-4
clone size: -
CDR3 protein: CASSLEQEINEKLFF
CDR3 DNA: TGTGCCAGCAGCTTAGAGCAGGAAATAAATGAAAAACTGTTTTTT

V gene: TRBV6-5
CDR3 length: 13
D gene: -
J gene: TRBJ2-2
clone size: -
CDR3 protein: CASTGGNTGELFF
CDR3 DNA: TGTGCCAGCACCGGGGGGAACACCGGGGAGCTGTTTTTT

V gene: TRBV7-9
CDR3 length: 14
D gene: TRBD1
J gene: TRBJ2-5
clone size: once
CDR3 protein: CASSLGRTGETQYF
CDR3 DNA: TGTGCCAGCAGCTTAGGCAGGACAGGGGAGACCCAGTACTTC

V gene: TRBV7-8
CDR3 length: 16
D gene: TRBD1
J gene: TRBJ1-2
clone size: -
CDR3 protein: CASSLAQGRGFGGYTF
CDR3 DNA: TGTGCCAGCAGCTTAGCGCAAGGCAGGGGGTTTGGTGGCTACACCTTC

V gene: TRBV18
CDR3 length: 14
D gene: TRBD1
J gene: TRBJ1-6
clone size: -
CDR3 protein: CASSPDRGGSPLHF
CDR3 DNA: TGTGCCAGCTCACCGGACAGGGGGGGTTCACCCCTCCACTTT

V gene: TRBV4-3
CDR3 length: 19
D gene: TRBD1
J gene: TRBJ1-3
clone size: -
CDR3 protein: CASSQDMGVSTGGGNTIYF
CDR3 DNA: TGCGCCAGCAGCCAAGATATGGGTGTGTCAACAGGGGGGGGAAACACCATATATTTT

V gene: TRBV12-5
CDR3 length: 19
D gene: TRBD1
J gene: TRBJ1-3
clone size: -
CDR3 protein: CASGSWTGGEFDSGNTIYF
CDR3 DNA: TGTGCTAGTGGTTCCTGGACAGGGGGCGAGTTTGATTCTGGAAACACCATATATTTT

V gene: TRBV7-9
CDR3 length: 18
D gene: TRBD1
J gene: TRBJ2-3
clone size: -
CDR3 protein: CASSVLISGGGVSDTQYF
CDR3 DNA: TGTGCCAGCAGCGTCCTAATTTCAGGGGGCGGGGTATCAGATACGCAGTATTTT

V gene: TRBV18
CDR3 length: 13
D gene: -
J gene: TRBJ2-2
clone size: -
CDR3 protein: CASSPVEAGELFF
CDR3 DNA: TGTGCCAGCTCACCGGTCGAGGCCGGGGAGCTGTTTTTT

V gene: TRBV6-2/TRBV6-3
CDR3 length: 15
D gene: -
J gene: TRBJ1-1
clone size: -
CDR3 protein: CASSAYRVVDTEAFF
CDR3 DNA: TGTGCCAGCAGTGCGTACAGGGTAGTGGACACTGAAGCTTTCTTT

V gene: TRBV27
CDR3 length: 15
D gene: TRBD1
J gene: TRBJ1-2
clone size: -
CDR3 protein: CASRTAGTGFHGYTF
CDR3 DNA: TGTGCCAGCAGGACCGCCGGGACAGGGTTTCATGGCTACACCTTC

V gene: TRBV5-5
CDR3 length: 14
D gene: -
J gene: TRBJ2-1
clone size: -
CDR3 protein: CASSPVGRPNEQFF
CDR3 DNA: TGTGCCAGCAGCCCAGTAGGGAGACCCAATGAGCAGTTCTTC

V gene: TRBV7-9
CDR3 length: 16
D gene: -
J gene: TRBJ1-5
clone size: -
CDR3 protein: CASSLESGGYNQPQHF
CDR3 DNA: TGTGCCAGCAGCTTAGAGAGCGGCGGATACAATCAGCCCCAGCATTTT

V gene: TRBV29-1
CDR3 length: 14
D gene: -
J gene: TRBJ2-2
clone size: -
CDR3 protein: CSAPISANTGELFF
CDR3 DNA: TGCAGCGCCCCGATAAGCGCGAACACCGGGGAGCTGTTTTTT

V gene: TRBV12-5
CDR3 length: 14
D gene: TRBD1
J gene: TRBJ1-2
clone size: -
CDR3 protein: CASAPGQGAYGYTF
CDR3 DNA: TGTGCTAGTGCCCCGGGACAGGGGGCGTATGGCTACACCTTC

V gene: TRBV11-2
CDR3 length: 15
D gene: TRBD1
J gene: TRBJ1-2
clone size: -
CDR3 protein: CASSLLGQENYGYTF
CDR3 DNA: TGTGCCAGCAGCCTACTAGGACAGGAGAACTATGGCTACACCTTC

V gene: TRBV2
CDR3 length: 15
D gene: -
J gene: TRBJ2-7
clone size: -
CDR3 protein: CASSALDRPHYEQYF
CDR3 DNA: TGTGCCAGCAGTGCGCTTGACAGGCCCCACTACGAGCAGTACTTC

V gene: TRBV11-2
CDR3 length: 15
D gene: TRBD1
J gene: TRBJ1-5
clone size: -
CDR3 protein: CASSFGTGNNQPQHF
CDR3 DNA: TGTGCCAGCAGCTTTGGGACAGGGAACAATCAGCCCCAGCATTTT

V gene: TRBV30
CDR3 length: 12
D gene: TRBD1
J gene: TRBJ1-2
clone size: -
CDR3 protein: CASGQGRSGYTF
CDR3 DNA: TGTGCTTCGGGACAGGGGAGATCTGGCTACACCTTC

V gene: TRBV19
CDR3 length: 12
D gene: -
J gene: TRBJ1-6
clone size: -
CDR3 protein: CASTDFNSPLHF
CDR3 DNA: TGTGCCAGCACAGATTTTAATTCACCCCTCCACTTT

V gene: TRBV3-1/TRBV3-2
CDR3 length: 18
D gene: TRBD1
J gene: TRBJ2-2
clone size: -
CDR3 protein: CASSQEFGTGRNTGELFF
CDR3 DNA: TGTGCCAGCAGCCAAGAATTCGGGACAGGGCGGAACACCGGGGAGCTGTTTTTT

V gene: TRBV4-2
CDR3 length: 15
D gene: TRBD1
J gene: TRBJ1-3
clone size: -
CDR3 protein: CASSQQQGSGNTIYF
CDR3 DNA: TGTGCCAGCAGCCAACAACAGGGGTCTGGAAACACCATATATTTT

V gene: TRBV7-9
CDR3 length: 13
D gene: -
J gene: TRBJ1-1
clone size: once
CDR3 protein: CASLTGQSTEAFF
CDR3 DNA: TGTGCCAGCCTCACCGGACAGTCCACTGAAGCTTTCTTT

V gene: TRBV7-2
CDR3 length: 14
D gene: -
J gene: TRBJ2-3
clone size: -
CDR3 protein: CASSFGLGRDTQYF
CDR3 DNA: TGTGCCAGCAGCTTCGGACTTGGGCGAGATACGCAGTATTTT

V gene: TRBV27
CDR3 length: 14
D gene: -
J gene: TRBJ1-3
clone size: once
CDR3 protein: CASSQYESGNTIYF
CDR3 DNA: TGTGCCAGCAGTCAGTATGAATCTGGAAACACCATATATTTT

V gene: TRBV6-5
CDR3 length: 14
D gene: -
J gene: TRBJ1-5
clone size: -
CDR3 protein: CASSLGPGISPQHF
CDR3 DNA: TGTGCCAGCAGTCTCGGACCGGGGATCTCGCCCCAGCATTTT

V gene: TRBV12-5
CDR3 length: 13
D gene: TRBD1
J gene: TRBJ1-2
clone size: -
CDR3 protein: CASARQGNYGYTF
CDR3 DNA: TGTGCTAGTGCCAGACAGGGGAACTATGGCTACACCTTC